A few counts support the clone carrying this TCR beta chain. Antigen specificity is unknown. Coverage ceases 3 residues before the CDR3 finishes, and the germline J gene fills in the end. In the same sample, other DNA sequences code for this CDR3. All CVID subjects were on immunoglobulin replacement for at least one year. The data are from a study of T cell clonality in common variable immunodeficiency. Study-level points and caveats: In common variable immunodeficiency, TCR beta chains reportedly carried fewer deletions and N-nucleotide insertions.

The repertoire was sequenced with immunoSEQ multiplex PCR; TCRdb's copy has only in-frame clones and lacks some. The specimen has 25,000 or so clones, none found just once. The ends were cut back, 1 base at V and 1 base at J, with 5 bases in the middle. CDR1 SGHTA and CDR2 FQGNSA come from the germline V gene. The CDR3 runs 13 residues. The receptor's source is a human donor with common variable immunodeficiency. Sequencing was done on a sample of peripheral blood mononuclear cells. The chain uses TRBV7-2 and TRBJ2-7; no clear D. The CDR3 loop reads CASSLGPSYEQYF. The covered CDR3 bases are TGTGCCAGCAGCTTAGGTCCGTCCTACGAG.